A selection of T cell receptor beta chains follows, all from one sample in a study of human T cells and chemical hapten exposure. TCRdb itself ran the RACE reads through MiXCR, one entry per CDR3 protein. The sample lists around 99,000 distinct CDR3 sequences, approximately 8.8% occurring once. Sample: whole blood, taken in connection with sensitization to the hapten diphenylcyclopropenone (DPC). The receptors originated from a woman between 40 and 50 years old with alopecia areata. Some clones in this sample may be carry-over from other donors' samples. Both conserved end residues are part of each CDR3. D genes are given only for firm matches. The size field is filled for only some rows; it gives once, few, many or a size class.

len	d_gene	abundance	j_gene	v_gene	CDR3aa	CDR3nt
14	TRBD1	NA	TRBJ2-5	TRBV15	CATSTRTGRETQYF	TGTGCCACCAGCACCCGGACAGGGAGAGAGACCCAGTACTTC
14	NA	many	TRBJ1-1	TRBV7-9	CASSLALGGTEAFF	TGTGCCAGCAGCTTAGCGCTTGGGGGAACTGAAGCTTTCTTT
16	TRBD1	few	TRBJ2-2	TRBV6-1	CASSDPPTGDAGELFF	TGTGCCAGCAGTGACCCCCCAACAGGGGACGCCGGGGAGCTGTTTTTT
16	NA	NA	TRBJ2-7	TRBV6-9	CASTFLRGGTSYEQYF	TGTGCCAGCACCTTCCTTCGGGGCGGGACCTCCTACGAGCAGTACTTC
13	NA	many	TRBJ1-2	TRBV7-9	CASSLAGPPGYTF	TGTGCCAGCAGCTTAGCGGGCCCGCCAGGCTACACCTTC
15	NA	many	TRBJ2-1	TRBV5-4	CASSLLAVVGDEQFF	TGTGCCAGCAGCTTGTTGGCGGTAGTGGGCGATGAGCAGTTCTTC
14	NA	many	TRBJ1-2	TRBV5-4	CASSLMGDHYGYTF	TGTGCCAGCAGCTTGATGGGGGACCACTATGGCTACACCTTC
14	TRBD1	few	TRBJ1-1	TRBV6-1	CASSRQGRNTEAFF	TGTGCCAGCAGCCGACAGGGAAGGAACACTGAAGCTTTCTTT
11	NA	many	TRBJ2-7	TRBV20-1	CSASELYEQYF	TGCAGTGCTAGCGAACTGTACGAGCAGTACTTC
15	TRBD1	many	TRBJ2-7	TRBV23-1	CASSRRVDRAYEQYF	TGCGCCAGCAGCCGACGCGTCGACAGGGCCTACGAGCAGTACTTC
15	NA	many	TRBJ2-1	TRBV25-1	CASGNLETGINEQFF	TGTGCCAGCGGTAACCTCGAAACGGGTATCAATGAGCAGTTCTTC
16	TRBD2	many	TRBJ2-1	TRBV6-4	CASSKGTSGGASEQFF	TGTGCCAGCAGTAAAGGGACTAGCGGGGGGGCGAGTGAGCAGTTCTTC
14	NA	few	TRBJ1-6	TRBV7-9	CASSLGGQGSPLHF	TGTGCCAGCAGCTTAGGAGGGCAGGGTTCACCCCTCCACTTT
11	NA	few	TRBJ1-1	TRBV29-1	CSVHGRAEAFF	TGCAGCGTCCATGGGAGGGCCGAGGCTTTCTTT
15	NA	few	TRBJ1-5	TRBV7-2	CASSPETGARQPQHF	TGTGCCAGCAGCCCCGAGACGGGGGCCCGTCAGCCCCAGCATTTT
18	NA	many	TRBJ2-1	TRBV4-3	CASSQERLRGTPINEQFF	TGCGCCAGCAGCCAAGAAAGGTTGAGGGGGACCCCTATCAATGAGCAGTTCTTC
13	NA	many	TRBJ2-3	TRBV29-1	CSVSGSGPDTQYF	TGCAGCGTTTCCGGGAGCGGCCCAGATACGCAGTATTTT
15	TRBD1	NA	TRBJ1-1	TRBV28	CATGSQGVLNTEAFF	TGTGCCACCGGGTCACAGGGGGTGTTGAACACTGAAGCTTTCTTT
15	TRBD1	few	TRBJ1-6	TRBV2	CASSLQGVEISPLHF	TGTGCCAGCAGCTTACAGGGGGTCGAGATTTCACCCCTCCACTTT
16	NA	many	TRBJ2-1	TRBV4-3	CASSQDRANSYSEQFF	TGCGCCAGCAGCCAAGACAGGGCTAATTCCTACAGTGAGCAGTTCTTC
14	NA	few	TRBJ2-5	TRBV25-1	CASTQTAIRETQYF	TGTGCCAGCACCCAGACAGCCATCCGAGAGACCCAGTACTTC
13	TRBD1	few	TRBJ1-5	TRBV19	CAPGGGPNQPQHF	TGTGCCCCAGGAGGGGGCCCCAATCAGCCCCAGCATTTT
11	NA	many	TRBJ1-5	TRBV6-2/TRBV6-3	CATGVNQPQHF	TGTGCCACGGGGGTAAATCAGCCCCAGCATTTT
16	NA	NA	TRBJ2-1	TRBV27	CASSPGIGRVINEQFF	TGTGCCAGCAGCCCCGGTATAGGCAGGGTCATAAATGAGCAGTTCTTC
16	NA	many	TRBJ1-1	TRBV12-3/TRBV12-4	CASSSPRVGGGTEAFF	TGTGCCAGCAGTTCCCCCCGAGTGGGGGGTGGCACTGAAGCTTTCTTT
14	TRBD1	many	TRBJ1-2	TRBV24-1	CATSDQGQGDGYTF	TGTGCCACCAGTGACCAGGGACAGGGGGATGGCTACACCTTC
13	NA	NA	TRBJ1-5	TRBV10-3	CAISDGETQPQHF	TGTGCCATCAGCGACGGGGAGACCCAGCCCCAGCATTTT
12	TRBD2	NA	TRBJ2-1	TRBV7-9	CAGRRGYNEQFF	TGTGCCGGAAGGCGGGGGTACAATGAGCAGTTCTTC
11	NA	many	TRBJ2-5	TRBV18	CASSGQETQYF	TGTGCCAGCTCAGGCCAAGAGACCCAGTACTTC
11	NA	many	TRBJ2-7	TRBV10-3	CAIREQGEQYF	TGTGCCATCAGGGAGCAGGGCGAGCAGTACTTC
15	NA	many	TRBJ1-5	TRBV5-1	CASSLSGQGNQPQHF	TGCGCCAGCAGCTTGTCTGGGCAGGGGAACCAGCCCCAGCATTTT
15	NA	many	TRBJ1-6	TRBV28	CASGLPGPYNSPLHF	TGTGCCAGCGGACTACCGGGTCCCTATAATTCACCCCTCCACTTT
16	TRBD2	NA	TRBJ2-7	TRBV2	CASSFDSGGTSYEQYF	TGTGCCAGCAGTTTCGATAGCGGGGGGACTTCCTACGAGCAGTACTTC
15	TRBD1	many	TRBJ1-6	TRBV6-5	CASSRAGQGDSPLHF	TGTGCCAGCAGTCGGGCGGGACAGGGGGATTCACCCCTCCACTTT
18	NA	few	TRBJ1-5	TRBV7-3	CASSLRRSRPGGNQPQHF	TGTGCCAGCAGCTTAAGACGGTCTAGGCCGGGCGGCAATCAGCCCCAGCATTTT